The 20 T cell receptor beta chains reported below all come from one sample, sequenced in a study of cytomegalovirus exposure and HLA in healthy donors. Primers for the PCR totalled 60 Vbeta and 13 Jbeta. The data were produced by immunoSEQ multiplex PCR, yet TCRdb's version contains in-frame clones alone and is incomplete. The sample has approximately 180,000 clones, 82% seen once. What was sequenced was PBMCs. These receptor sequences come from a woman under 30 in good health and CMV-seronegative.

This clone was counted only a few times. This rearrangement joins TRBV6-5 to TRBJ1-4, with D maybe TRBD1 (6 bases). The CDR3 has 13 residues. With 5 bases removed from V and 8 bases from J, the gap between germline ends came to 12 bases. Germline values: CDR1 MNHEY, CDR2 SVGAGI. The CDR3 protein is CASSPRQAEKLFF. Here the CDR3 DNA reads TGTGCCAGCAGTCCCCGACAGGCGGAAAAACTGTTTTTT.

The rearrangement joins TRBV11-3 to TRBJ2-1, with 11 bases matching TRBD2. The germline V gene encodes CDR1 SGHNT and CDR2 YENEEA. This CDR3 has 18 residues. The V segment lost 1 base and the J segment 2 bases; nucleotides outside the gene matches: 7. The CDR3 loop reads CASSLAPTSGRTYNEQFF. The DNA for the CDR3 is TGTGCCAGCAGCTTAGCCCCAACTAGCGGGAGAACCTACAATGAGCAGTTCTTC.

The rearrangement links TRBV29-1 to TRBJ1-3; D is uncertain. Germline-derived CDR1 and CDR2 are SQVTM and ANQGSEA. Trimming stripped 4 bases from V and 7 bases from J, with 14 bases between. The CDR3 is 13 amino acids. The CDR3 region is CSVVAGRWNTIYF. Here the CDR3 DNA reads TGCAGCGTTGTTGCCGGGAGGTGGAACACCATATATTTT.

The V call is TRBV7-2, the J call TRBJ2-5; D gene ambiguous. Germline lookup yields CDR1 SGHTA and CDR2 FQGNSA. With 6 bases removed from V and 2 bases from J, the gap between germline ends came to 16 bases. The CDR3 contains 15 residues. CDR3 nucleotide sequence: TGTGCCAGCAGGCCACCCCTAAAGACTCAAGAGACCCAGTACTTC. It translates to CASRPPLKTQETQYF.

The gene calls are TRBV12-5 and TRBJ1-1; 7 nucleotides align to TRBD1. Per germline, CDR1 LGHNT and CDR2 FRNRAP. Germline trimming cut 5 bases from V and 11 bases from J; bases unmatched to any gene: 5. The CDR3 covers 11 residues. The CDR3 loop is CASGPRGHAFF. The DNA of the CDR3 is TGTGCTAGTGGTCCGAGGGGGCATGCTTTCTTT.

The chain carries TRBV7-8 and TRBJ2-2; TRBD1 aligns across 10 bases. The CDR3 is 19 amino acids. J gave up 3 bases and V 4 bases, and 14 bases lay outside the gene matches. Germline V gene sequence: CDR1 SGHVS, CDR2 FQNEAQ. The CDR3 coding sequence is TGTGCCAGCAGCTATCGACCATCCGACAGGGGGCCTTACACCGGGGAGCTGTTTTTT. It specifies CASSYRPSDRGPYTGELFF.

A remark on this clone: At one of its ends the junction is not consistent with the germline gene, which may arise from a read error. V is TRBV4-1 and J is TRBJ2-7, with D hard to call. CDR1 and CDR2 (germline): MGHRA, YSYEKL. CDR3 length equals 11 residues. The CDR3 loop is CASSHDKTTFF. In DNA form, the CDR3 reads TGCGCCAGCAGCCACGATAAAACGACTTTCTTC.

This chain links TRBV2 with TRBJ1-2; 7 positions match TRBD1. Germline trimming cut 3 bases from V and 2 bases from J; bases unmatched to any gene: 6. The CDR3 runs 15 residues. From germline, CDR1 is SNHLY and CDR2 FYNNEI. CDR3 nucleotide sequence: TGTGCCAGCAGTGATCCACAGGGGTCCAACTATGGCTACACCTTC. Residues: CASSDPQGSNYGYTF.

V gene TRBV7-2 combines with J gene TRBJ2-7; 9 bases are shared with TRBD2. V lost 4 bases and J lost 2; bases outside the gene matches: 15. From germline, CDR1 is SGHTA and CDR2 FQGNSA. There are 18 residues in the CDR3. The CDR3 region has the DNA TGTGCCAGCAGCTCCCCGGGAAGACTAGCGGAATCTCCCTACGAGCAGTACTTC. Its translation is CASSSPGRLAESPYEQYF.

This clone was counted a few times. The chain employs TRBV6-5 and TRBJ2-2, with TRBD1 matching over 7 bases. Germline CDR1 reads MNHEY; CDR2 reads SVGAGI. Losses at the gene ends were 2 bases for V and 4 bases for J; bases not matched to a gene: 7. The CDR3 contains 16 residues. The CDR3 bases are TGTGCCAGCAGTTACAAGGGGGCGATAAGCACCGGGGAGCTGTTTTTT. It translates to CASSYKGAISTGELFF.

The chain recombines TRBV11-3 with TRBJ2-1, with 11 bases identical to TRBD2. After removal of 4 bases from V and 8 bases from J, the junction contained 7 bases not matched to a gene. The germline V gene encodes CDR1 SGHNT and CDR2 YENEEA. The CDR3 is 15 amino acids. The DNA for the CDR3 is TGTGCCAGCAGCTACAGACTAGCGGGAAACTATGAGCAGTTCTTC. Amino acid sequence: CASSYRLAGNYEQFF.

The chain joins TRBV5-6 to TRBJ2-7; 7 bases fit TRBD1. This CDR3 comprises 15 residues. The germline CDR1 and CDR2 sequences are SGHDT and YYEEEE. With V trimmed by 2 bases and J by 3 bases, 8 bases remained unmatched. The CDR3 here is CASSFAAGGNYEQYV. The CDR3 DNA is TGTGCCAGCAGCTTTGCGGCAGGGGGAAACTACGAGCAGTACGTC.

The chain recombines TRBV7-2 with TRBJ2-1, with 9 nucleotides matching TRBD2. CDR3 length equals 18 residues. V shed 5 bases and J 8 bases; nucleotides not matched to a gene: 19. Germline V gives CDR1 SGHTA, CDR2 FQGNSA. As DNA, the CDR3 is TGTGCCAGCAGCCCGCCGGGAGTTAGCGGGAGTAAGGTGTATGAGCAGTTCTTC. Translated, it gives CASSPPGVSGSKVYEQFF. Full variable domain (missing parts from reference TRBV7-2 and TRBJ2-1): GAGVSQSPSNKVTEKGKDVELRCDPISGHTALYWYRQSLGQGLEFLIYFQGNSAPDKSGLPSDRFSAERTGGSVSTLTIQRTQQEDSAVYLCASSPPGVSGSKVYEQFFGPGTRLTVL.

The chain joins TRBV10-3 to TRBJ1-1; perhaps TRBD1 as D (5 bases). V was shortened by 2 bases and J by 3 bases, with 10 bases between the two germline ends. Germline V gene data show CDR1 as ENHRY and CDR2 as SYGVKD. The CDR3 contains 14 residues. CDR3 sequence (DNA): TGTGCCATCAGTGAGGCAGGGCGGCACACTGAAGCTTTCTTT. It encodes CAISEAGRHTEAFF.

With regard to this clone: A junction end diverges from the germline sequence, so it may reflect a read error. J is TRBJ2-1 and V is TRBV7-9, with 14 positions matching TRBD2. The germline V gene has CDR1 SEHNR and CDR2 FQNEAQ (reference sequence). The CDR3 has 16 residues. CDR3 residues: CSSSLRLAGGSNEQFF. In DNA, the CDR3 is TGTTCCAGCAGCCTACGACTAGCGGGAGGGTCCAATGAGCAGTTCTTC.

The sample holds a few counts of this clone. The rearrangement joins TRBV11-2 to TRBJ2-3, with 7 bases that match TRBD1. The V gene's germline CDR1 is SGHAT and CDR2 FQNNGV. There are 18 residues in the CDR3. The junction had 12 bases not matched to a gene; V was cut back by 1 base and J by 2 bases. The CDR3 sequence: CASSLVLFGTGDTDTQYF. For the CDR3, the DNA is TGTGCCAGCAGCTTAGTGTTGTTTGGAACAGGGGACACAGATACGCAGTATTTT. The entire variable domain, with the rest obtained from reference TRBV11-2 and TRBJ2-3, is as follows: EAGVAQSPRYKIIEKRQSVAFWCNPISGHATLYWYQQILGQGPKLLIQFQNNGVVDDSQLPKDRFSAERLKGVDSTLKIQPAKLEDSAVYLCASSLVLFGTGDTDTQYFGPGTRLTVL.

This clone occurred once. The chain employs TRBV7-2 and TRBJ1-2; D unresolved. The CDR3 is 13 amino acids. V lost 3 bases and J 8 bases, leaving 13 bases between the germline ends. Germline V lookup: CDR1 SGHTA, CDR2 FQGNSA. CDR3 in DNA: TGTGCCAGCAGCTTCATTACGGTTCTGGGCTACACCTTC. Translating gives CASSFITVLGYTF.

The chain is built from TRBV7-7 and TRBJ2-3, with D possibly being TRBD2 (5 bases). In germline, CDR1 is SSHAT, CDR2 FNYEAQ (reference sequence). This CDR3 region has 14 residues. Trimming stripped 5 bases from V and 3 bases from J, with 12 bases between. This CDR3 reads CASSPTRTTDTQYF. The CDR3 coding sequence is TGTGCCAGCAGCCCCACGAGGACTACAGATACGCAGTATTTT.

This clone occurred a few times. The chain carries TRBV10-3 and TRBJ2-7; TRBD2 is a possible D gene (6 bases). V lost 4 bases and J lost 6, with 13 bases in between. Germline-derived CDR1 and CDR2 are ENHRY and SYGVKD. CDR3 length: 13 residues. CDR3 bases: TGTGCCATCAGTGTAGTGGCGGAGGGCGAGCAGTACTTC. It is translated as CAISVVAEGEQYF.

A single count supports this clone. The genes are TRBV10-3 and TRBJ2-7; 10 nucleotides match TRBD2. This CDR3 has 13 residues. The V gene's germline CDR1 is ENHRY and CDR2 SYGVKD. With V trimmed by 7 bases and J by 2 bases, 2 bases remained unmatched. The CDR3 spells CAINSGRTYEQYV. The CDR3 nucleotides read TGTGCCATCAATAGCGGGAGGACCTACGAGCAGTACGTC.